One T cell receptor beta chain is described in this entry. The data were taken from a study of blood T cell repertoires in COVID-19. In germline, CDR1 is SGHDN, CDR2 FVKESK. The CDR3 spans 15 residues. V was pared by 3 bases and J by 3 bases, with 14 bases between. The Seattle patients joined while their infection was active and were tracked longitudinally afterward. Per the study methods: Estimation of nucleated cell counts relied on the amplification of reference gene primers. Here immunoSEQ multiplex PCR was the method, and the copy in TCRdb shows in-frame clones only, minus some. That table gives V, J and clone size, and the DNA gave D and trimming. The table records roughly 200,000 clones, about four fifths of them present only once.

This rearrangement joins TRBV14 to TRBJ1-1; D gene ambiguous. The sample consisted of peripheral blood. The receptor's source is a woman aged 40 to 50 with COVID-19, enrolled during active disease. The CDR3 region is CASSQVAGSDTEAFF. CDR3 coding DNA: TGTGCCAGCAGCCAGGTGGCGGGGTCGGACACTGAAGCTTTCTTT.